These 19 T cell receptor beta chains share one sample of origin, sequenced in a study of cytomegalovirus exposure and HLA in healthy donors. PCR used 60 Vbeta primers and 13 Jbeta primers. Sequenced by immunoSEQ multiplex PCR; TCRdb stores in-frame clones only, minus some. The table includes roughly 140,000 clones, 73% detected once. The sequenced sample was PBMCs. The receptors come from a human donor in good health.

This clone was found a few times. V is TRBV7-8 and J is TRBJ1-1; no firm D call. Germline CDR1 and CDR2: SGHVS and FQNEAQ. The V gene lost 7 bases and the J gene lost 1 base, with 10 bases spanning the gap. This CDR3 is built from 13 residues. Here the CDR3 reads CASKLGQNTEAFF. The CDR3 region has the DNA TGTGCCAGCAAACTAGGCCAGAACACTGAAGCTTTCTTT.

Of note for this clone: One junction end does not reproduce the germline sequence, and a read error may be involved. V is TRBV28 and J is TRBJ2-5; 9 nucleotides line up with TRBD2. Germline V gene sequence: CDR1 MDHEN, CDR2 SYDVKM. The CDR3 is 16 amino acids. In DNA form, the CDR3 reads TGTGCCGGCAGTGGGGTAGAGCGGGGGGTCGGAGAGACCCAGTACTTC. Protein product: CAGSGVERGVGETQYF.

The gene calls are TRBV15 and TRBJ2-5; possible D gene TRBD2, 6 bases. Trimming pared 0 bases from V and 9 bases from J, leaving 17 bases between. CDR3 length: 15 residues. CDR1 LNHNV and CDR2 YYDKDF come from the germline V gene (reference sequence). This CDR3 is CATSRDPGAGRAQYF. CDR3 DNA sequence: TGTGCCACCAGCAGAGATCCTGGTGCGGGAAGAGCCCAGTACTTC.

The genes are TRBV2 and TRBJ2-1; tentative D call: TRBD2 (6 bases). V was shortened by 1 base and J by 7 bases, with 14 bases between the two germline ends. This CDR3 comprises 15 residues. CDR1 is SNHLY, CDR2 FYNNEI, per germline. CDR3 protein: CASSEDSGLGNEQFF. CDR3 sequence (DNA): TGTGCCAGCAGTGAAGATTCGGGACTGGGGAATGAGCAGTTCTTC. The entire variable domain, with the rest obtained from reference TRBV2 and TRBJ2-1, is as follows: EPEVTQTPSHQVTQMGQEVILRCVPISNHLYFYWYRQILGQKVEFLVSFYNNEISEKSEIFDDQFSVERPDGSNFTLKIRSTKLEDSAMYFCASSEDSGLGNEQFFGPGTRLTVL.

The CDR3: CASSLTGGAKETQYF. DNA of the CDR3: TGCGCCAGCAGCTTGACCGGGGGGGCCAAAGAGACCCAGTACTTC. The chain is built from TRBV5-1 and TRBJ2-5; 8 bases align to TRBD2. The trim removed 1 base at V and 3 bases at J, leaving 5 bases unmatched. Germline assignment: CDR1 SGHRS and CDR2 YFSETQ. The CDR3 runs to 15 residues.

This chain connects TRBV7-9 to TRBJ2-3; 7 bases fit TRBD1. Germline V gene lookup returns CDR1 SEHNR and CDR2 FQNEAQ (reference sequence). V shed 4 bases and J 6 bases; nucleotides not matched to a gene: 7. The CDR3 spans 14 residues. CDR3 protein: CASSSDRSVDTQYF. Here the CDR3 DNA reads TGTGCCAGCAGCTCGGACAGGAGTGTCGATACGCAGTATTTT.

The V and J genes are TRBV11-2 and TRBJ1-2; TRBD1 matches at 10 bases. V shed 4 bases and J 4 bases; nucleotides not matched to a gene: 9. The germline V gene has CDR1 SGHAT and CDR2 FQNNGV. The CDR3 is made up of 16 amino acids. The CDR3 DNA reads as TGTGCCAGCAGCTCCGCGACGGGACAGGGGCTCTATGGCTACACCTTC. This gives the protein CASSSATGQGLYGYTF.

This chain connects TRBV27 to TRBJ2-7; possibly TRBD1 for D (6 bases). The CDR3 runs to 16 residues. V was pared by 2 bases and J by 1 base, with 15 bases between. Germline V gene data show CDR1 as MNHEY and CDR2 as SMNVEV (reference sequence). The CDR3 sequence: CASSLTSGELSYEQYF. The CDR3 DNA reads as TGTGCCAGCAGTTTAACTTCAGGGGAACTATCCTACGAGCAGTACTTC.

The J gene is TRBJ2-5, the V gene TRBV7-9; 12 bases align to TRBD2. Per germline, CDR1 SEHNR and CDR2 FQNEAQ (reference sequence). This CDR3 has 16 amino acids. The V segment lost 5 bases and the J segment 2 bases; nucleotides outside the gene matches: 6. This CDR3 reads CASSNLAGGLQETQYF. The CDR3, as DNA: TGTGCCAGCAGCAATCTAGCGGGGGGGCTACAAGAGACCCAGTACTTC.

A word on this clone: A junction boundary mismatches the germline segment, possibly from a read error. The chain links TRBV6-6 to TRBJ1-2; D uncertain. CDR1 and CDR2 (germline): MNHNY, SVGAGI (reference sequence). The length of the CDR3 is 8 residues. The CDR3 region has the DNA TGTGCCACCCAGGAGGGCTACTTC. It is translated as CATQEGYF.

The V call is TRBV2, the J call TRBJ2-2; perhaps TRBD2 as D (6 bases). CDR3 length equals 14 residues. From germline, CDR1 is SNHLY and CDR2 FYNNEI. Trimming cost V 4 bases and J 6 bases, with 12 bases left between them. CDR3 DNA sequence: TGTGCCAGCAGTGGACTAGTGGGTCCCGGGGAGCTGTTTTTT. Translation: CASSGLVGPGELFF.

The sample holds one count of this clone. CDR3 sequence (DNA): TGCGCCAGCAGTCAACCTATCCCGGGGGGGAACACTGAAGCTTTCTTT. Protein product: CASSQPIPGGNTEAFF. The chain employs TRBV23-1 and TRBJ1-1; weak D call: TRBD1 (5 bases). TRBV23-1 is placed among ORFs of uncertain function. Trimming cost V 2 bases and J 1 base, with 14 bases left between them. This CDR3 comprises 16 residues.

This rearrangement joins TRBV25-1 to TRBJ2-3, with TRBD1 matching 7 bases. The CDR3 contains 13 residues. V was pared by 7 bases and J by 4 bases, with 5 bases of the junction left unmatched. Germline lookup yields CDR1 MGHDK and CDR2 SYGVNS. CDR3 coding DNA: TGTGCCAGCAAAGACCAGGGGGCAGATACGCAGTATTTT. This encodes CASKDQGADTQYF. The full variable domain, with the rest looked up from reference TRBV25-1 and TRBJ2-3, is EADIYQTPRYLVIGTGKKITLECSQTMGHDKMYWYQQDPGMELHLIHYSYGVNSTEKGDLSSESTVSRIRTEHFPLTLESARPSHTSQYLCASKDQGADTQYFGPGTRLTVL.

The V call is TRBV2, the J call TRBJ1-3; unclear D gene. Trimming took off 6 bases at V and 7 bases at J, with 4 bases between the two ends. The V gene's germline CDR1 is SNHLY and CDR2 FYNNEI. The CDR3 totals 10 residues. CDR3 DNA sequence: TGTGCCAGCAGGGCTAACACCATATATTTT. Its protein product is CASRANTIYF.

The genes are TRBV28 and TRBJ2-2; 11 bases are shared with TRBD2. With V trimmed by 5 bases and J by 5 bases, 19 bases remained unmatched. Looked up from germline, CDR1 is MDHEN and CDR2 is SYDVKM. The CDR3 is 20 amino acids. The CDR3 sequence: CASSPRPGTSGTEGTGELFF. CDR3 coding DNA: TGTGCCAGCAGTCCCCGCCCCGGGACTAGCGGTACAGAGGGTACCGGGGAGCTGTTTTTT.

The chain couples TRBV11-2 to TRBJ2-5, with TRBD2 identical over 10 bases. This CDR3 contains 19 residues. Germline V gene sequence: CDR1 SGHAT, CDR2 FQNNGV. The V and J ends lost 0 bases and 5 bases, in that order; junction bases with no gene match: 15. CDR3 in amino acids: CASSLDQRTSGVVSETQYF. In nucleotides, the CDR3 is TGTGCCAGCAGCTTAGATCAACGCACTAGCGGGGTTGTTAGTGAGACCCAGTACTTC.

The chain links TRBV5-6 to TRBJ2-7; maybe TRBD2 (6 bases). Trimming pared 6 bases from V and 0 bases from J, leaving 16 bases between. Germline-derived CDR1 and CDR2 are SGHDT and YYEEEE. CDR3 length: 15 residues. CDR3 coding DNA: TGTGCCAGCACTATCACCGGGGGTTCCTCCTACGAGCAGTACTTC. Its translation: CASTITGGSSYEQYF. The variable domain in full, completed from reference TRBV5-6 and TRBJ2-7, reads DAGVTQSPTHLIKTRGQQVTLRCSPKSGHDTVSWYQQALGQGPQFIFQYYEEEERQRGNFPDRFSGHQFPNYSSELNVNALLLGDSALYLCASTITGGSSYEQYFGPGTRLTVT.

This rearrangement joins TRBV11-2 to TRBJ1-2; the D gene is possibly TRBD1 (6 bases). CDR3 length: 15 amino acids. Germline loops: CDR1 SGHAT, CDR2 FQNNGV. The V end lost 0 bases, the J end lost 5 bases, and 13 bases lay between the germline ends. The CDR3 region has the DNA TGTGCCAGCAGCTTAGAACGGGGGGCAGGGTATGGCTACACCTTC. Its translation is CASSLERGAGYGYTF.

As concerns this clone: A read error may produce the germline difference seen at one junction end. V usage is TRBV7-9 and J usage is TRBJ2-1; possible D gene TRBD2, 5 bases. Germline V gene sequence: CDR1 SEHNR, CDR2 FQNEAQ (reference sequence). The CDR3 loop spans 12 amino acids. CDR3 nucleotides: TGTTCCAGCGGAGCCCTAGTCAATGAGCAGTTCTTC. Protein product: CSSGALVNEQFF.